This note documents a single TCR beta chain sequence. In the PCR, 60 Vbeta and 13 Jbeta primers were used. Clones were sequenced by immunoSEQ multiplex PCR, and TCRdb holds only the in-frame ones, with some missing. The sample includes tens of thousands of clones, around 80% seen only once; the top ten take approximately 4.8%. Germline CDR1 reads MNHEY; CDR2 reads SMNVEV (reference sequence). The V and J ends lost 6 bases and 3 bases respectively, with 12 bases between them. This CDR3 is built from 13 residues. The data originate from a study of cytomegalovirus exposure and HLA in healthy donors. This sequence joins TRBV27 and TRBJ2-7; D call uncertain. Material: PBMCs. This receptor was identified in a male donor in good health and CMV-seropositive. CDR3 DNA sequence: TGTGCCAGCAGCCTGGGCAGAGACTACGAGCAGTACTTC. Protein sequence: CASSLGRDYEQYF.